This TCR beta chain was sequenced for a study of blood T cells in healthy people across ages. A second PCR of 7 to 11 cycles used a sample-barcoded 5' primer and a J-beta primer mix. TCRdb independently ran MiXCR on the 5' RACE reads; one entry per CDR3 protein. The sample carries roughly 800,000 distinct CDR3 sequences, around a quarter recorded once. CDR1 DFQATT and CDR2 SNEGSKA come from the germline V gene (reference sequence). Trimming took 1 base from V and 15 from J, leaving 19 bases between them. CDR3 length: 13 residues. A further study also used this sample, focusing on T cells of mothers and their children.

Sample: blood. This chain joins TRBV20-1 and TRBJ2-1; no clear D. This sequence was found in a boy between 10 and 17 years old in good health. The CDR3 region has the DNA TGCAGTGCTAGAGGGAACCGGACGTATTCGAGGTTCTTC. Residues: CSARGNRTYSRFF.